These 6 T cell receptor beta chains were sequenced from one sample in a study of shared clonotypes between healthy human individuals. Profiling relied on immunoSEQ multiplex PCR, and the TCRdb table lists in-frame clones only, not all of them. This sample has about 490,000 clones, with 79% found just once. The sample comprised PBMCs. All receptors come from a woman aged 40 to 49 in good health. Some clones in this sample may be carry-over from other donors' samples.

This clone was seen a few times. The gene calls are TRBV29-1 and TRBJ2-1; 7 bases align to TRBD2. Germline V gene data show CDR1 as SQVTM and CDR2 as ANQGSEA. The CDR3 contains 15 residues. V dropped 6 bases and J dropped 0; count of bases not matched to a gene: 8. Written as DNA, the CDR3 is TGCAGCGTCCGCATTGGCGGGAGCTCCTACAATGAGCAGTTCTTC. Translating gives CSVRIGGSSYNEQFF.

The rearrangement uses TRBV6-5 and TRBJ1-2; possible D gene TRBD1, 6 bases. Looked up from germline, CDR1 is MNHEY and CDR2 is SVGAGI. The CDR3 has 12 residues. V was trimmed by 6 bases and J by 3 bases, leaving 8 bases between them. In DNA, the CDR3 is TGTGCCAGCAGGCAGGGGTACTATGGCTACACCTTC. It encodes CASRQGYYGYTF.

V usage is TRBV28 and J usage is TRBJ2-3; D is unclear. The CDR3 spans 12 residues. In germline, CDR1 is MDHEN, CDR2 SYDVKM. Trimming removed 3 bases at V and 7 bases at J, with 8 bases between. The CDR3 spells CASSFRRNTQYF. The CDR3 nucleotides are TGTGCCAGCAGTTTTCGGCGAAATACGCAGTATTTT.

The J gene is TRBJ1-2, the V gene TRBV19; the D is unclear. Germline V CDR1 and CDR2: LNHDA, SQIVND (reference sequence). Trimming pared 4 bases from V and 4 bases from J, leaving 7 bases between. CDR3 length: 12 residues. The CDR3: CASSRALYGYTF. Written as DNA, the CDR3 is TGTGCCAGTAGTAGAGCCCTCTATGGCTACACCTTC.

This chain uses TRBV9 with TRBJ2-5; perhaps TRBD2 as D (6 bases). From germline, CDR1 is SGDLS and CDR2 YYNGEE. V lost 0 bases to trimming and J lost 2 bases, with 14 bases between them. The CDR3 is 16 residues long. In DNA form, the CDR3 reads TGTGCCAGCAGCGTAGGGGCTAGCGAGATTCAAGAGACCCAGTACTTC. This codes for CASSVGASEIQETQYF.

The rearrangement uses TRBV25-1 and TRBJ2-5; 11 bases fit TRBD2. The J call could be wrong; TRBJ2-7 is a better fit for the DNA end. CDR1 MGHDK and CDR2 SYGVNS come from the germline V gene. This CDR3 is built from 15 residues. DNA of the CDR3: TGTGCCAGCAGGCCGGTACTAGCGGGAGTCTACGAGCAGTACTTC. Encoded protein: CASRPVLAGVYEQYF.